Listed here are 26 T cell receptor beta chains from one sample, sequenced in a study of T-cell reconstitution after alpha-beta-depleted transplantation in children. Preparation of the TCRbeta library used unique molecular identifiers. TCRdb analysed the PCR reads with MiXCR anew, one entry per CDR3 protein. The table records around 800,000 distinct CDR3 sequences, around 15% of them present only once. The sample was PBMCs, mostly from graft donor cells, taken 360 days after TCRalphabeta/CD19-depleted stem cell transplant. These TCRs come from a male patient between 10 and 17 years old who had a stem cell transplant for acute lymphoblastic leukemia, so the T cells may come from the graft donor.

This clonotype has more than one count but fewer than ten. This chain joins TRBV10-1 and TRBJ2-7, with D hard to call. CDR3 size: 15 residues. Between the trimmed V and J ends, which lost 2 bases and 3 bases, there was a span of 14 bases. Germline V gives CDR1 WNHNN, CDR2 SYGVQD (reference sequence). DNA of the CDR3: TGCGCCAGCAGTGAGGGTTCGTTGCCGATCTACGAGCAGTACTTC. Its protein product is CASSEGSLPIYEQYF.

This clonotype appeared a few times. J is TRBJ2-3 and V is TRBV9, with TRBD2 matching over 8 bases. Germline V gene lookup returns CDR1 SGDLS and CDR2 YYNGEE. CDR3 size: 13 residues. After removal of 6 bases from V and 6 bases from J, the junction contained 6 bases not matched to a gene. CDR3: CASTPGGMDTQYF. Here the CDR3 DNA reads TGTGCCAGCACCCCGGGGGGGATGGATACGCAGTATTTT.

This clonotype has more than one count but fewer than ten. The V call is TRBV9, the J call TRBJ2-2; 11 positions match TRBD2. The CDR3 covers 15 residues. The ends lost 2 bases at V and 11 bases at J; junction bases unmatched: 8. The germline gives CDR1 SGDLS, CDR2 YYNGEE. The CDR3 DNA is TGTGCCAGCAGCGTTGTAACTAGCGGGAGCCAAGAGCTGTTTTTT. Translating it yields CASSVVTSGSQELFF.

This chain joins TRBV20-1 and TRBJ2-7; 15 bases match TRBD2. Germline assignment: CDR1 DFQATT and CDR2 SNEGSKA (reference sequence). V shed 6 bases, J shed 6 bases, and the junction held 6 bases outside the gene matches. The CDR3 consists of 14 residues. The CDR3 coding sequence is TGCAGTGCGTCCGGGACTAGCGGGAGGAGCGAGCAGTACTTC. Translation: CSASGTSGRSEQYF.

The rearrangement uses TRBV7-8 and TRBJ2-1; 7 bases line up with TRBD2. V was pared by 2 bases and J by 7 bases, with 20 bases of the junction left unmatched. This CDR3 is built from 19 residues. Germline loops: CDR1 SGHVS, CDR2 FQNEAQ. CDR3 in DNA: TGTGCCAGCAGCTTAAGTATCTTGGCTAGCGGATACCTGGGGAATGAGCAGTTCTTC. It specifies CASSLSILASGYLGNEQFF. Full variable domain (outside the CDR3, taken from reference TRBV7-8 and TRBJ2-1): GAGVSQSPRYKVAKRGQDVALRCDPISGHVSLFWYQQALGQGPEFLTYFQNEAQLDKSGLPSDRFFAERPEGSVSTLKIQRTQQEDSAVYLCASSLSILASGYLGNEQFFGPGTRLTVL.

This clonotype was recorded a few times. This rearrangement joins TRBV7-2 to TRBJ2-1; 13 bases map to TRBD2. V was clipped by 4 bases and J by 7 bases; unmatched bases: 4. Per the germline V gene, CDR1 is SGHTA and CDR2 is FQGNSA. This CDR3 has 15 residues. The CDR3 loop reads CASSWTSGSGNEQFF. CDR3 sequence (DNA): TGTGCCAGCAGCTGGACTAGCGGGAGTGGTAATGAGCAGTTCTTC.

V gene TRBV5-1 combines with J gene TRBJ2-5; 9 bases map to TRBD1. The germline gives CDR1 SGHRS, CDR2 YFSETQ. The CDR3 sequence is 13 residues long. The V gene end was trimmed by 7 bases and the J gene end by 4 bases; junction bases not matched to a gene: 5. The CDR3 region has the DNA TGCGCCAGCCGAGGGACAGGGAGAGAGACCCAGTACTTC. Its translation: CASRGTGRETQYF.

The chain links TRBV20-1 to TRBJ2-7; D is possibly TRBD1 or TRBD2 (5 bases each). Looked up from germline, CDR1 is DFQATT and CDR2 is SNEGSKA (reference sequence). V lost 5 bases and J lost 3, with 17 bases in between. The CDR3 totals 14 residues. The CDR3 here is CSALQGVGFYEQYF. The CDR3 region has the DNA TGCAGTGCTTTGCAGGGAGTAGGTTTCTACGAGCAGTACTTC.

This clonotype occurred many times. The chain carries TRBV5-1 and TRBJ2-3; 10 positions match TRBD2. V was clipped by 0 bases and J by 5 bases; unmatched bases: 6. This CDR3 spans 16 amino acids. Germline lookup yields CDR1 SGHRS and CDR2 YFSETQ. The CDR3 DNA sequence: TGCGCCAGCAGCTTGGAGGGAGCGGGAGGGGAAGATACGCAGTATTTT. It specifies CASSLEGAGGEDTQYF.

A few counts support this clonotype. The J gene is TRBJ1-1, the V gene TRBV7-9; D gene ambiguous. In germline, CDR1 is SEHNR, CDR2 FQNEAQ (reference sequence). V lost 4 bases and J 8 bases, leaving 14 bases between the germline ends. The CDR3 runs to 13 residues. In nucleotides, the CDR3 is TGTGCCAGCAGCTCGGTTCCCCCCCGCGAAGCTTTCTTT. It yields the protein CASSSVPPREAFF.

This chain uses TRBV24-1 with TRBJ2-5, with no clear D. The V gene's germline CDR1 is KGHDR and CDR2 SFDVKD. Trimming stripped 3 bases from V and 1 base from J, with 5 bases between. CDR3 size: 13 residues. CDR3 coding DNA: TGTGCCACCAGTGATGGGCCCCAAGAGACCCAGTACTTC. Translated, it gives CATSDGPQETQYF.

This chain links TRBV6-2 or TRBV6-3 with TRBJ1-1, with D unresolved. The CDR3 extends over 12 amino acids. Germline V CDR1 and CDR2: MNHEY, SVGEGT. The V gene lost 6 bases and the J gene lost 2 bases, with 7 bases spanning the gap. CDR3 in DNA: TGTGCCAGCAGGGAGCAAAACACTGAAGCTTTCTTT. Translating it yields CASREQNTEAFF.

In this sample, this clonotype turned up many times. This chain joins TRBV5-1 and TRBJ2-3; D is unresolved. V gave up 4 bases and J gave up 5 bases, with 11 bases separating them. The CDR3 has 13 amino acids. Germline CDR1 and CDR2: SGHRS and YFSETQ. CDR3: CASSRGRQDTQYF. CDR3 DNA sequence: TGCGCCAGCAGCCGTGGCCGGCAAGATACGCAGTATTTT.

The chain carries TRBV20-1 and TRBJ1-4, with D possibly being TRBD1 (5 bases). Germline V lookup: CDR1 DFQATT, CDR2 SNEGSKA (reference sequence). CDR3 length: 14 amino acids. V was trimmed by 0 bases and J by 7 bases, leaving 12 bases between them. The CDR3 sequence is CSAREGTGVEKLFF. CDR3 sequence (DNA): TGCAGTGCTAGAGAGGGGACCGGGGTTGAAAAACTGTTTTTT.

This clonotype was observed a handful of times. The chain joins TRBV10-3 to TRBJ2-7, with no clear D. Germline V lookup: CDR1 ENHRY, CDR2 SYGVKD. This CDR3 comprises 12 residues. The V end was cut by 10 bases, the J end by 2 bases, with 12 bases between. The CDR3 coding sequence is TGTGCCACCGGACCCCATCCCTACGAGCAGTACTTC. It yields the protein CATGPHPYEQYF.

The chain employs TRBV20-1 and TRBJ2-7; 11 bases are a match to TRBD2. Germline trimming cut 5 bases from V and 3 bases from J; bases unmatched to any gene: 6. Germline CDR1 DFQATT, CDR2 SNEGSKA (reference sequence). CDR3 length equals 14 residues. CDR3 residues: CSASSGTSGYEQYF. CDR3 nucleotides: TGCAGTGCTTCGTCCGGGACTAGCGGCTACGAGCAGTACTTC.

The rearrangement joins TRBV6-4 to TRBJ2-5, with D possibly matching TRBD2 (5 bases). This CDR3 comprises 13 residues. Germline CDR1 is MRHNA and CDR2 is SNTAGT. The V and J ends lost 8 bases and 0 bases respectively, with 10 bases between them. The CDR3 nucleotides read TGTGCCAGCTGGAGGCGCTACCAAGAGACCCAGTACTTC. It codes for CASWRRYQETQYF.

At least ten counts were recorded for this clonotype. The chain combines TRBV5-1 with TRBJ2-1, with 12 positions matching TRBD2. V dropped 4 bases and J dropped 7; count of bases not matched to a gene: 9. In germline, CDR1 is SGHRS, CDR2 YFSETQ. This CDR3 contains 16 residues. The CDR3 coding sequence is TGCGCCAGCAGCCGCCTCGGTCTAGCGGGAGGGAATGAGCAGTTCTTC. Protein sequence: CASSRLGLAGGNEQFF. The entire variable domain, with the rest obtained from reference TRBV5-1 and TRBJ2-1, is as follows: KAGVTQTPRYLIKTRGQQVTLSCSPISGHRSVSWYQQTPGQGLQFLFEYFSETQRNKGNFPGRFSGRQFSNSRSEMNVSTLELGDSALYLCASSRLGLAGGNEQFFGPGTRLTVL.

V usage is TRBV12-3 or TRBV12-4 and J usage is TRBJ2-1; maybe TRBD2 (6 bases). V was shortened by 6 bases and J by 1 base, with 19 bases between the two germline ends. The CDR3 contains 17 residues. CDR3 amino acids: CASSPGSFGLSYNEQFF. In DNA, the CDR3 is TGTGCCAGCAGCCCCGGTTCTTTCGGACTATCCTACAATGAGCAGTTCTTC.

V usage is TRBV7-9 and J usage is TRBJ2-5; no clear D. The germline V and J ends were trimmed by 5 bases and 2 bases, with 18 bases remaining between them. This CDR3 has 16 amino acids. Germline loops: CDR1 SEHNR, CDR2 FQNEAQ (reference sequence). The CDR3 nucleotides are TGTGCCAGCAGCCCACACCCGAATCGGATGCAAGAGACCCAGTACTTC. Translating it yields CASSPHPNRMQETQYF.

The rearrangement uses TRBV10-3 and TRBJ2-1; the match to TRBD2 covers 7 bases. CDR3 length: 16 residues. Germline V gene data show CDR1 as ENHRY and CDR2 as SYGVKD. Losses at the gene ends were 3 bases for V and 4 bases for J; bases not matched to a gene: 9. CDR3 sequence: CAISDIASGPYNEQFF. In DNA, the CDR3 is TGTGCCATCAGTGACATAGCTAGCGGTCCTTACAATGAGCAGTTCTTC.

The chain links TRBV30 to TRBJ1-2; the D gene is possibly TRBD1 (5 bases). Germline CDR1 reads GTSNPN; CDR2 reads SVGIG (reference sequence). The V gene lost 4 bases and the J gene lost 3 bases, with 12 bases spanning the gap. The CDR3 contains 13 residues. The CDR3 coding sequence is TGTGCCTGGATTAGCAGGGTGGACTATGGCTACACCTTC. Protein product: CAWISRVDYGYTF.

This clonotype appeared many times. The genes are TRBV29-1 and TRBJ2-7, with D hard to call. This CDR3 is 13 amino acids long. V was clipped by 1 base and J by 0 bases, with 7 bases between them. Germline-derived CDR1 and CDR2 are SQVTM and ANQGSEA. CDR3: CSVEGTNSYEQYF. The DNA of the CDR3 is TGCAGCGTTGAAGGGACCAACTCCTACGAGCAGTACTTC.

In its sample, this clonotype was seen many times. The chain links TRBV12-3 or TRBV12-4 to TRBJ1-5; D is possibly TRBD1 (5 bases). The CDR3 covers 15 residues. V was pared by 3 bases and J by 1 base, with 10 bases between. CDR3 sequence reads: CASSFGTISNQPQHF. As DNA, the CDR3 is TGTGCCAGCAGTTTTGGGACCATAAGCAATCAGCCCCAGCATTTT.

The CDR3 sequence is CASSPGDPGNTIYF. CDR3 DNA: TGTGCCAGCAGCCCAGGGGACCCTGGAAACACCATATATTTT. The chain uses TRBV9 and TRBJ1-3, with D perhaps TRBD1 (6 bases). CDR1 is SGDLS, CDR2 YYNGEE, per germline. The CDR3 length is 14 residues. V was pared by 4 bases and J by 2 bases, with 10 bases between.

The rearrangement uses TRBV5-1 and TRBJ2-1; 9 nucleotides line up with TRBD1. Germline lookup yields CDR1 SGHRS and CDR2 YFSETQ. There are 17 residues in the CDR3. Germline trimming cut 4 bases from V and 3 bases from J; bases unmatched to any gene: 11. The CDR3 DNA follows: TGCGCCAGCAGCCCGATCAGGGGGACAGGGATCTACAATGAGCAGTTCTTC. It translates to CASSPIRGTGIYNEQFF.